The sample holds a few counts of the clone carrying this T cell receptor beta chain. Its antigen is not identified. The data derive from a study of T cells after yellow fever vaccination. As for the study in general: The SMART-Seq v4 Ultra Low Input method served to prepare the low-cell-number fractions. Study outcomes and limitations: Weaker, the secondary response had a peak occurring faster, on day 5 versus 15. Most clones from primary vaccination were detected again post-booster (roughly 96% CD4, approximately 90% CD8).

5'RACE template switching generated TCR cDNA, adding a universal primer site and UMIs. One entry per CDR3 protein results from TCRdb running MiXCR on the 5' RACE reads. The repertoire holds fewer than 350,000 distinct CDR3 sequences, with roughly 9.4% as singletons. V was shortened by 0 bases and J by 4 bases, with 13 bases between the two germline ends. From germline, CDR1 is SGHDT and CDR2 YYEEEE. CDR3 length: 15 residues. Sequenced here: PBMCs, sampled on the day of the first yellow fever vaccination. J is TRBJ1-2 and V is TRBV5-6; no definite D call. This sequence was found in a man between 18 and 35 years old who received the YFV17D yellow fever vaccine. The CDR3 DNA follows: TGTGCCAGCAGCTTGGGTCCGTTAGACACCTATGGCTACACCTTC. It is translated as CASSLGPLDTYGYTF.